This TCR beta chain was recovered during a study of T cell changes during pregnancy in multiple sclerosis. Germline CDR1 and CDR2: LNHNV and YYDKDF (reference sequence). V shed 5 bases and J shed 6 bases, with 17 bases lying between them. CDR3 length equals 15 residues. The table came from immunoSEQ multiplex PCR; TCRdb's copy has only in-frame clones and leaves some out. The profile shows fewer than 65,000 clones, around 91% of them singletons. The sequence came from a female donor in good health, enrolled as a control in a pregnancy study. This specimen consisted of peripheral blood, obtained in the third trimester of pregnancy. This chain joins TRBV15 and TRBJ2-1; weak D call: TRBD2 (6 bases). The CDR3 loop reads CATSRFGTQGNEQFF. CDR3 nucleotides: TGTGCCACCAGCCGTTTCGGGACTCAGGGCAATGAGCAGTTCTTC.